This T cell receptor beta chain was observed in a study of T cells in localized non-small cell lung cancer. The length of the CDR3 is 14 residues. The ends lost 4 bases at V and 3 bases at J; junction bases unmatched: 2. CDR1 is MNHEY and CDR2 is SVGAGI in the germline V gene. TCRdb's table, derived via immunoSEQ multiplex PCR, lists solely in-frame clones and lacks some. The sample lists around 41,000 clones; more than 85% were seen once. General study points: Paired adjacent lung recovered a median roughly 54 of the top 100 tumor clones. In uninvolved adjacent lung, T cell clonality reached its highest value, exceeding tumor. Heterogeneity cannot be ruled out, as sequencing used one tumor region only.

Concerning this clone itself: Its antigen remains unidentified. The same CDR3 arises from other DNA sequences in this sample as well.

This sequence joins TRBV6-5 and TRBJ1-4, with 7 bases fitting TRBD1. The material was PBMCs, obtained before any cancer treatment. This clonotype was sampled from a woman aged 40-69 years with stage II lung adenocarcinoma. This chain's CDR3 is CASSSGTANEKLFF. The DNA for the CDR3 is TGTGCCAGCAGTTCCGGGACAGCTAATGAAAAACTGTTTTTT.